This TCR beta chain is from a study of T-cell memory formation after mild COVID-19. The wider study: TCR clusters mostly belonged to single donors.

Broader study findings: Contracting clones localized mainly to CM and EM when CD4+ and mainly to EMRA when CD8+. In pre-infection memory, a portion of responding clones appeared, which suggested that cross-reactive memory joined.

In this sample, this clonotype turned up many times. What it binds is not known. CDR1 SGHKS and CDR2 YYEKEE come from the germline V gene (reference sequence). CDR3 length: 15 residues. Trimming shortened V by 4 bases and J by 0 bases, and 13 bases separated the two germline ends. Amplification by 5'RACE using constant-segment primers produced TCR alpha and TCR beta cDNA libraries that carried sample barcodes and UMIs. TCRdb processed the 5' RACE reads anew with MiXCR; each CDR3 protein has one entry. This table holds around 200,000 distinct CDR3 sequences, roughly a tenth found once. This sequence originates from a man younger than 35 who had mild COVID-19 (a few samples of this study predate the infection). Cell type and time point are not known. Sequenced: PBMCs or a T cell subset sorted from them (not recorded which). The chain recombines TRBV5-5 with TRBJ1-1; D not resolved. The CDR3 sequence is CASSRSWIMNTEAFF. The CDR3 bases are TGTGCCAGCAGCCGCTCGTGGATCATGAACACTGAAGCTTTCTTT.